This T cell receptor (beta chain) was sequenced during a study of blood T cell repertoires in COVID-19 (dated by TCRdb to 2020 to 2022). Regarding the complete study: Collaborator samples came from the United States, Italy and Spain and covered acute and convalescent phases of COVID-19. The repertoires were made available in a free public database intended to serve as a resource for research on the immune response to SARS-CoV-2. Subjects who had been exposed to COVID-19, were actively infected with it, or had recovered from it provided the deeply sampled blood TCRbeta repertoires that made up the dataset. The sample metadata nearly always contained a de-identified subject ID, COVID-19 status, age in years and sex. Where available, HLA class I and class II types were taken from metadata supplied by the sample provider and were not determined by assay-based typing. The prospective study material was composed of cDNA or gDNA derived from T cells, B-cell-depleted T cells, or PBMCs. Samples came from the ongoing ImmuneRACE study (first 160 participants) plus 1,254 subjects from 6 global collaborators. Overall study results and their limits: The quantity of clinical and demographic metadata differed by source and by participant and was supplied without curation.

TCRbeta CDR3 regions were amplified from genomic DNA using the immunoSEQ Assay, a bias-controlled multiplex PCR. Regarding the original processing steps: Within the assay, amplification of reference gene primers was used to estimate how many nucleated cells each sample contained. Sequence reads were collapsed and filtered to measure the absolute abundance of every unique TCRbeta CDR3 rearrangement. For each sample, productive Simpson clonality was calculated as the square root of Simpson's diversity index over productive rearrangements. TCRdb mirrors the immuneACCESS table, restricted to in-frame sequences. Some clones are absent from its copies; in checked studies, under half trace to an unresolved V gene, and the reason for the others is unknown. V and J calls and clone size follow that table, whereas D and trimming were derived from the DNA. This sample lists around 340,000 clones; about nine tenths were detected once. The ten top clones hold around 3.9% of the sample.

Points on this clone: Its antigen remains unidentified. No much larger clonotype is one base removed from it; base qualities were not supplied.

The CDR3 runs 14 residues from the cysteine to the phenylalanine. Here the CDR3 DNA is all that survives: 42 bases in frame from base 1. Taken from the germline V gene, the CDR1 and CDR2 loops are SNHLY and FYNNEI. V is cut back by 5 bases and J by 3 bases, with 4 bases in the junction unmatched. In Seattle, one collaborating source enrolled patients while the infection was active and tracked those patients longitudinally over the course of disease. Collaborating institutions collected whole blood in K2EDTA tubes following their own protocols. Collaborator samples were shipped for TCRbeta analysis as frozen whole blood, isolated PBMCs, or DNA extracted from either sample type.

Sequenced: peripheral blood. The sequence links TRBV2 to TRBJ1-5; 7 middle bases align to TRBD1. The receptor's source is a woman aged 55-70 years with COVID-19, enrolled during active disease. The nucleotide sequence reads as follows: TGTGCCAGCAGTCGACAGGGTGACAATCAGCCCCAGCATTTT. It translates to CASSRQGDNQPQHF.